This is a list of T cell receptor beta chains from one sample in a study of PD-1 blockade in classical Hodgkin lymphoma. Data came from immunoSEQ multiplex PCR; TCRdb stores just in-frame clones and leaves some out. The sample includes tens of thousands of clones, around 89% of them seen just once. Here the sequenced sample was peripheral blood mononuclear cells (PBMCs), taken before the fourth cycle of nivolumab. These receptors all come from a human donor with classical Hodgkin lymphoma. Each CDR3 is given with its conserved first and last residue. Size is stated for part of the rows, as once, few or many counts, or as a class when the clone is expanded.

cdr3_aa v_call cdr3_length clone_size j_call
CASSYLRDRKIYGYTF TRBV11-2 16 - TRBJ1-2
CASSLSGVQPQHF TRBV5-8 13 - TRBJ1-5
CASSLPGTAEQYF TRBV7-9 13 - TRBJ2-7
CAWSSLYEQYF TRBV30 11 - TRBJ2-7
CASSAGWARSYEQYF TRBV11-2 15 medium-sized TRBJ2-7
CAWSAVSGVSYEQYF TRBV30 15 - TRBJ2-7
CASSQDYADTQYF TRBV4-1 13 - TRBJ2-3
CASEPGTGPYEQYF TRBV5-6 14 - TRBJ2-7
CASSDSRDRGTQYF TRBV6-1 14 - TRBJ2-5
CASSQGGFRDTSYEQYF TRBV4-1 17 - TRBJ2-7
CASEKGGSGYNEQFF TRBV5-1 15 - TRBJ2-1
CASSEAGWSGYQPQHF TRBV2 16 - TRBJ1-5
CASSQDKGMIYNEQFF TRBV14 16 once TRBJ2-1
CASSLGTVDEQYF TRBV7-8 13 - TRBJ2-7
CAIDRGSNSGNTIYF TRBV6-5 15 once TRBJ1-3
CASSLLTGAEQYF TRBV7-8 13 - TRBJ2-7
CASSLARGAYNEQFF TRBV27 15 - TRBJ2-1
CASSAPGQGIPNYGYTF TRBV5-4 17 - TRBJ1-2
CASSRIVRDGGEKLFF TRBV4-1 16 - TRBJ1-4
CASSSGQAQMDEQYF TRBV13 15 once TRBJ2-7
CASSLQATYEQYF TRBV7-9 13 few TRBJ2-7
CASSIERSTEAFF TRBV19 13 - TRBJ1-1
CASSESNGNTGELFF TRBV10-1 15 - TRBJ2-2
CAISETHEKLFF TRBV10-3 12 - TRBJ1-4
CASSLTGLPGETQYF TRBV5-5 15 - TRBJ2-5
CASSPVTDTGELFF TRBV7-3 14 - TRBJ2-2
CASSLVRRGTSQRRDTQYF TRBV7-8 19 - TRBJ2-3